The T cell receptor (beta chain) described here comes from a study of identical twins. This clonotype was seen only a few times. It was template switching that added a universal primer site, and there were unique molecular identifiers on the cDNA. TCRdb passed the 5' RACE reads through MiXCR, listing each CDR3 protein once. The table has fewer than 350,000 distinct CDR3 sequences, about 8.9% seen once; the top ten hold over 2%. This sample was also put to use in a study of yellow fever vaccine responses in identical twins.

The source of this sequence is a woman aged 18 to 35 in good health. The sequencing input was memory (CD45RO+) T cells sorted from blood.

The CDR3 DNA follows: TGTGCCAGCAGCTCAGGATTAACTGAAAAACTGTTTTTT. It yields the protein CASSSGLTEKLFF. The V gene is TRBV5-5, the J gene TRBJ1-4; D not certain. Germline lookup yields CDR1 SGHKS and CDR2 YYEKEE (reference sequence). The CDR3 consists of 13 residues. Trimming took off 3 bases at V and 7 bases at J, with 10 bases between the two ends. Complete variable domain (other parts from reference TRBV5-5 and TRBJ1-4): DAGVTQSPTHLIKTRGQQVTLRCSPISGHKSVSWYQQVLGQGPQFIFQYYEKEERGRGNFPDRFSARQFPNYSSELNVNALLLGDSALYLCASSSGLTEKLFFGSGTQLSVL.